This TCR beta chain is from a study of shared clonotypes between healthy human individuals. Study-level background: Three plates were used per donor for CD4 naive, three for CD4 memory, two for CD8 naive and one for CD8 memory.

Measured with immunoSEQ multiplex PCR; TCRdb has only the in-frame clones, and not every one. The sample has 1.6 million or so clones; approximately 98.5% are singletons. Concerning this clone: Antigen unknown. One junction end does not reproduce the germline sequence, and a read error may be involved.

From germline, CDR1 is SSHAT and CDR2 FNYEAQ (reference sequence). This CDR3 comprises 11 residues. Study results and limitations: Approximately 5.3% was the fraction of naive CD4 clonotypes found shared across a few donors.

The receptor was isolated from a young man in good health. Sequences were obtained from naive CD4+ T cells sorted from blood. Sample subset: CD45RA+ positively selected. The rearrangement uses TRBV7-7 and TRBJ2-5; weak D call: TRBD2 (5 bases). The CDR3 is CASSLAETQYF. The CDR3, as DNA: TGTGCTAGCAGCTTAGCGGAGACCCAGTACTTC.